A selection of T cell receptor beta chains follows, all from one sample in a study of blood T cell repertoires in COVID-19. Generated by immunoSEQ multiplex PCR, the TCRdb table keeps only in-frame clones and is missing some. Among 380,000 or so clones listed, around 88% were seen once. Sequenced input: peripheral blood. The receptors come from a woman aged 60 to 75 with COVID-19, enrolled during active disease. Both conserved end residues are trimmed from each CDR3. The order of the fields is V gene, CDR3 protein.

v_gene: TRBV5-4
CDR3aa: ASSFPGREDYGYT

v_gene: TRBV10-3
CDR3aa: AISSGTGFYEQY

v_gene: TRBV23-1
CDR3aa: ASSPHRGQGSGEQY

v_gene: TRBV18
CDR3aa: ASSPSRDTEAF

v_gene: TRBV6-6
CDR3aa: ASSYVTAGAEAF

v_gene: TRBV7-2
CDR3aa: ASSLGLAGADTQY

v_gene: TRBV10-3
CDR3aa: AIRDRGKGTDTQY

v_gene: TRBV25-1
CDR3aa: ASSGGAARPNYGYT

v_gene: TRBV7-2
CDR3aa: ASSTNWGDEQY

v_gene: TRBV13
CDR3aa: ASSVAPQETQY

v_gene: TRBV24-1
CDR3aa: ATSDLSFGTGAQETQY

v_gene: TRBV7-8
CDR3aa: ASSQSWGGENGYT

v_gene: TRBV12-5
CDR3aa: ASGRDSTLDEQF

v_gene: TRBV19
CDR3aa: ASSGTGNNQPQH

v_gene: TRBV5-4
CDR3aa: ASSSGLFEETQY

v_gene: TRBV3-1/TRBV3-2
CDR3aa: ASSQAEGSGYT

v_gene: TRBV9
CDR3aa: ASSTARGDNEQF

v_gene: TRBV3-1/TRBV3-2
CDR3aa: ASSKDRVTDTQY

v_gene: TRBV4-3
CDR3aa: ASSQEFSRDTQY

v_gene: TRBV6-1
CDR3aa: ASSGSLDSGGQPQH

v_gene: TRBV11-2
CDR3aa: ASSLPGTGELF

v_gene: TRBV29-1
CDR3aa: SVDRTSGGTDTQY

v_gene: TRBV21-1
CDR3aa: ASRQTGRGSRSYNEQF

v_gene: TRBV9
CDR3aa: ASTAGGLVNTIY

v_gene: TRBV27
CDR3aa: ASSLAVTDTQY

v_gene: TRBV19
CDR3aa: ASKTSGDSKTKGLYGYT

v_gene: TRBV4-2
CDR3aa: ASSQERGGFIDEQF

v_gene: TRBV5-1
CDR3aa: ASSSLAGMVNEQF

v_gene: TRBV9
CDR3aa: ASSVVVTGYTEAF

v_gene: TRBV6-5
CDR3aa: ASSYTSVAYEQY

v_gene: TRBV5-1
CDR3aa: ASSLDPSSYNEQF

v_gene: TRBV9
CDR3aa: ASSAHSGVAYNEQF

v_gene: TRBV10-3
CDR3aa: AIGGELINYGYT

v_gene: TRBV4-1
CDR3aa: ASSPRDTTYEQY

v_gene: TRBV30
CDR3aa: ASSAGDTNYGYT

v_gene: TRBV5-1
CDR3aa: ASSIRAGGPDEQF

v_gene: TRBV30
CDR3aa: AWSVLAGVPDTQY

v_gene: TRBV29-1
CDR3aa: SVAGTKFAGELF

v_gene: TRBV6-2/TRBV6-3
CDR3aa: ASSQTTPQTGGSEKLF

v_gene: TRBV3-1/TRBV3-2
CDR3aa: ASSQDLGALH

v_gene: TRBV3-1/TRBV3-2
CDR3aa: ASSLGWEGDGYT

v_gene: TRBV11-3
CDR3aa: ASSLVQGQETQY